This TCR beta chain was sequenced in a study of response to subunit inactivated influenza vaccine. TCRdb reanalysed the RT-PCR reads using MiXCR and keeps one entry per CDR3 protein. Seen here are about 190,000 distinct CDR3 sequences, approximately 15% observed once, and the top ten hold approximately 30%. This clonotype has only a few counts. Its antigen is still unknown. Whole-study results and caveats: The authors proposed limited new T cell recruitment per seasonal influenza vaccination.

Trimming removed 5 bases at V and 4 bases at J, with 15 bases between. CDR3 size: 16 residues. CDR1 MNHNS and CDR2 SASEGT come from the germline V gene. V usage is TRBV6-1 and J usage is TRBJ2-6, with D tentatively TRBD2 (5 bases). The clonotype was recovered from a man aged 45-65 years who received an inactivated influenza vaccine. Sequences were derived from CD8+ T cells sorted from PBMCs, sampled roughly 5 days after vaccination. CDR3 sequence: CASSTDFPGGANVLTF. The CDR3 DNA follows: TGTGCCAGCAGTACGGACTTCCCGGGGGGGGCCAACGTCCTGACTTTC.